The 15 T cell receptor beta chains reported below all come from one sample, sequenced in a study of sequential checkpoint blockade in melanoma. Here immunoSEQ multiplex PCR was the method, and the copy in TCRdb shows in-frame clones only, minus some. This table has about 2,300 clones, roughly 15% appearing once. Treatment of the sample: randomized to nivolumab then ipilimumab (arm A) or the reverse (arm B). Sequencing used tumor tissue (inferred from file names), obtained from a patient given nivolumab and ipilimumab in sequence. Every receptor here comes from a human donor with melanoma.

By frequency in the sample, this clone is medium-sized. The chain has TRBV6-8 and TRBJ1-1; TRBD1 is a possible D gene (5 bases). Trimming pared 4 bases from V and 1 base from J, leaving 10 bases between. CDR3 size: 14 residues. The germline CDR1 and CDR2 sequences are MNHGY and SAAAGT. The CDR3 region is CASSSDGGNTEAFF. CDR3 bases: TGTGCCAGCAGTTCGGACGGGGGGAACACTGAAGCTTTCTTT.

V and J are TRBV19 and TRBJ1-4; 7 nucleotides align to TRBD1. From germline, CDR1 is LNHDA and CDR2 SQIVND (reference sequence). The J segment lost 7 bases and the V segment lost 7 bases, leaving 6 bases of the junction unmatched. This CDR3 comprises 13 residues. CDR3 in DNA: TGTGCCAGTACCGACAGGGTAACTGAAAAACTGTTTTTT. It translates to CASTDRVTEKLFF.

This clone is labeled medium-sized. The sample holds other DNA sequences that translate to the same CDR3. This rearrangement joins TRBV6-8 to TRBJ2-1; 7 nucleotides align to TRBD1. The CDR3 runs to 16 residues. V was pared by 0 bases and J by 4 bases, with 6 bases of the junction left unmatched. Looked up from germline, CDR1 is MNHGY and CDR2 is SAAAGT. The CDR3 DNA follows: TGTGCCAGCAGTTACTCTAACAGGGGCCCATACAATGAGCAGTTCTTC. Amino acid sequence: CASSYSNRGPYNEQFF.

This clone came up many times. The rearrangement uses TRBV6-8 and TRBJ1-2; D remains ambiguous. The CDR3 has 15 residues. Germline V CDR1 and CDR2: MNHGY, SAAAGT. The V end was cut by 5 bases, the J end by 6 bases, with 19 bases between. CDR3 sequence reads: CASSQPGPRRDGYTF. The CDR3 DNA follows: TGTGCCAGCAGTCAACCGGGCCCCCGAAGGGATGGCTACACCTTC.

V and J are TRBV18 and TRBJ2-3, with D unresolved. The CDR3 covers 14 residues. Trimming took 3 bases from V and 4 from J, leaving 11 bases between them. Germline CDR1 reads KGHSH; CDR2 reads LQKENI. Here the CDR3 DNA reads TGTGCCAGCTCACCCTCAGGCACGGCAGATACGCAGTATTTT. It specifies CASSPSGTADTQYF.

This clone is termed medium-sized. The CDR3 DNA follows: TGTGCCAGCAGCTTGGGAGGGTCACGGAACACTGAAGCTTTCTTT. This sequence encodes CASSLGGSRNTEAFF. V is TRBV11-3 and J is TRBJ1-1, with no clear D. Trimming stripped 3 bases from V and 1 base from J, with 12 bases between. The CDR3 runs 15 residues. The V gene's germline CDR1 is SGHNT and CDR2 YENEEA.

Judged by abundance, this clone is medium-sized. CDR3 region: CASSTSPSGARTDTQYF. CDR3 nucleotides: TGTGCCAGCAGCACATCCCCGAGCGGGGCCCGTACAGATACGCAGTATTTT. This chain links TRBV9 with TRBJ2-3, with 7 bases matching TRBD2. With V trimmed by 4 bases and J by 3 bases, 14 bases remained unmatched. There are 17 residues in the CDR3. Germline V lookup: CDR1 SGDLS, CDR2 YYNGEE.

Only a few counts were recorded for this clone. J is TRBJ2-7 and V is TRBV9, with 11 bases lining up with TRBD1. With 8 bases clipped from V and 3 bases from J, the junction kept 7 bases outside the gene matches. The CDR3 has 14 residues. The germline CDR1 and CDR2 sequences are SGDLS and YYNGEE. The chain's CDR3 is CARTGQGVRYEQYF. The CDR3, as DNA: TGTGCCAGAACGGGACAGGGGGTTCGCTACGAGCAGTACTTC. The variable domain in full, completed from reference TRBV9 and TRBJ2-7, reads DSGVTQTPKHLITATGQRVTLRCSPRSGDLSVYWYQQSLDQGLQFLIQYYNGEERAKGNILERFSAQQFPDLHSELNLSSLELGDSALYFCARTGQGVRYEQYFGPGTRLTVT.

This clone was observed a handful of times. This chain connects TRBV5-1 to TRBJ2-3, with 8 bases matching TRBD1. Germline values: CDR1 SGHRS, CDR2 YFSETQ. The V segment lost 2 bases and the J segment 3 bases; nucleotides outside the gene matches: 11. CDR3 size: 17 residues. The CDR3 loop is CASSFQLTGVQTDTQYF. CDR3 nucleotides: TGCGCCAGCAGCTTTCAGTTGACAGGGGTTCAGACAGATACGCAGTATTTT.

The chain uses TRBV19 and TRBJ1-1; a weak D match, TRBD1 (5 bases). The CDR3 covers 14 residues. Germline loops: CDR1 LNHDA, CDR2 SQIVND (reference sequence). The ends were cut back, 5 bases at V and 3 bases at J, with 13 bases in the middle. The CDR3 DNA reads as TGTGCCAGTAGTTTTCGATTGGGGGACACTGAAGCTTTCTTT. Its translation is CASSFRLGDTEAFF.

This clone was counted ten times or more. V usage is TRBV9 and J usage is TRBJ2-7; 7 bases map to TRBD2. The germline gives CDR1 SGDLS, CDR2 YYNGEE. This CDR3 spans 14 amino acids. Trimming took 6 bases from V and 4 from J; bases not matched to a gene: 10. The CDR3 is CASTPASGAYEQYF. DNA of the CDR3: TGTGCCAGCACCCCGGCTAGCGGCGCTTACGAGCAGTACTTC.

This clone is labeled as medium-sized (0.01 to 0.1%). The rearrangement joins TRBV11-3 to TRBJ1-2, with TRBD1 identical over 7 bases. Looked up from germline, CDR1 is SGHNT and CDR2 is YENEEA. V was clipped by 8 bases and J by 5 bases; unmatched bases: 17. This CDR3 region has 16 residues. CDR3 protein: CASLEDRQNGGYGYTF. DNA for the CDR3: TGTGCCAGCCTTGAGGACAGGCAAAACGGTGGTTATGGCTACACCTTC. Based on the CDR3 plus reference TRBV11-3 and TRBJ1-2, the full variable domain is EAGVVQSPRYKIIEKKQPVAFWCNPISGHNTLYWYLQNLGQGPELLIRYENEEAVDDSQLPKDRFSAERLKGVDSTLKIQPAELGDSAVYLCASLEDRQNGGYGYTFGSGTRLTVV.

In this sample, this clone is medium-sized. The rearrangement uses TRBV6-8 and TRBJ2-4, with D possibly TRBD1 on 6 matching bases. Trimming cost V 4 bases and J 8 bases, with 12 bases left between them. The CDR3 totals 13 residues. Per the germline V gene, CDR1 is MNHGY and CDR2 is SAAAGT. CDR3 loop: CASSLGAEYIQYF. The CDR3 nucleotides are TGTGCCAGCAGTTTGGGGGCTGAATACATTCAGTACTTC.

This clone is labeled medium-sized. V usage is TRBV6-8 and J usage is TRBJ1-2; TRBD1 agrees at 9 bases. Per the germline V gene, CDR1 is MNHGY and CDR2 is SAAAGT. The CDR3 covers 13 residues. With 2 bases clipped from V and 8 bases from J, the junction kept 3 bases outside the gene matches. The CDR3: CASSYGDRDGYTF. CDR3 DNA sequence: TGTGCCAGCAGTTACGGGGACAGGGACGGCTACACCTTC.

This clone was found a few times. V usage is TRBV6-8 and J usage is TRBJ1-4, with unresolved D. CDR3 length: 15 amino acids. V was pared by 6 bases and J by 3 bases, with 14 bases between. Per the germline V gene, CDR1 is MNHGY and CDR2 is SAAAGT. The CDR3 DNA sequence: TGTGCCAGCAGAGCCACCACGTCCCCTAATGAAAAACTGTTTTTT. Protein sequence: CASRATTSPNEKLFF.